What follows is one T cell receptor (beta chain) and its context. The data were taken from a study of technical replicates of blood from a handful of donors. Germline V lookup: CDR1 SGHAT, CDR2 FQNNGV. V shed 1 base and J shed 0 bases, with 9 bases lying between them. The CDR3 length is 15 residues. This table comes from immunoSEQ multiplex PCR, and its TCRdb copy is limited to in-frame clones, with some not included. There are about 67,000 clones in the sample; roughly 98% occur only once, and over 0.15% lies in the top ten. The V and J genes are TRBV11-2 and TRBJ1-1; D remains unclear. This clonotype was obtained from a human donor in good health. Sequencing used T cells isolated from PBMCs. CDR3 residues: CASSLAAQVNTEAFF. The CDR3 bases are TGTGCCAGCAGCTTAGCCGCCCAGGTGAACACTGAAGCTTTCTTT.